This TCR beta chain was sequenced for a study of blood T cell repertoires in COVID-19. CDR1 is SGHTA, CDR2 FQGNSA, per germline. V dropped 4 bases and J dropped 8 bases, with 20 bases sitting between them. The CDR3 totals 15 residues. Produced via immunoSEQ multiplex PCR; TCRdb's table is partial and in-frame only. The repertoire includes over 15,000 clones, about four fifths of them detected once, and 11% to 15% sits in the top ten. Sequenced input: peripheral blood. This clonotype was sampled from a man in his forties or fifties with active or convalescent COVID-19. The chain links TRBV7-2 to TRBJ1-2; TRBD1 might be the D (6 bases). The CDR3 protein is CASSSRQAWYGGYTF. The CDR3 DNA reads as TGTGCCAGCAGCTCGCGACAGGCTTGGTATGGAGGCTACACCTTC.